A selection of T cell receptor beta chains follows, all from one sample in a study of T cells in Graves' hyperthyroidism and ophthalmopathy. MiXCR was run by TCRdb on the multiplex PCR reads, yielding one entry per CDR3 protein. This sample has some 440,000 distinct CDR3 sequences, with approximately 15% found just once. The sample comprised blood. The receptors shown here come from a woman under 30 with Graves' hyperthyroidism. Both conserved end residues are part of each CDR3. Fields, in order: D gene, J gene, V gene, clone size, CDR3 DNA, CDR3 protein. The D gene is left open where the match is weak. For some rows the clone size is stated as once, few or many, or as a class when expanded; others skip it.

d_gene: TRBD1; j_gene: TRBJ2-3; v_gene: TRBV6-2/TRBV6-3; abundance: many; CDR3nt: TGTGCCAGCAAAAAGGGGGACAGCCACACAGATACGCAGTATTTT; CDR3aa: CASKKGDSHTDTQYF
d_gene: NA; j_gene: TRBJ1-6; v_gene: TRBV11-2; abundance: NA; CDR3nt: TGTGCCAGCAGCTTAGATCCCAGTTGGGCGTCACCCCTCCACTTT; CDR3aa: CASSLDPSWASPLHF
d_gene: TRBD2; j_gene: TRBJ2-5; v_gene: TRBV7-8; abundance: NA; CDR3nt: TGTGCCAGCAGCTTTTCATCCGGGACTAGCGGGGGGGCGTTCGGGAAGACCCAGTACTTC; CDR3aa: CASSFSSGTSGGAFGKTQYF
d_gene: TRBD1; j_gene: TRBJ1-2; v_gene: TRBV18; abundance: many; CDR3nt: TGTGCCAGCTCACCACAGAACGGACAGGGTGGCTATGGCTACACCTTC; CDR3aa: CASSPQNGQGGYGYTF
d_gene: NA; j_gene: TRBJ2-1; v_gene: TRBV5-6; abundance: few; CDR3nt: TGTGCCAGCAGCTCCTTCTTCGGAAATGAGCAGTTCTTC; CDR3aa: CASSSFFGNEQFF
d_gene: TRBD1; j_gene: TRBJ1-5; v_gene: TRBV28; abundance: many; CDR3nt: TGTGCCAGCAGTTTTTCCCGGACAGGGAGTCAGCCCCAGCATTTT; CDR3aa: CASSFSRTGSQPQHF
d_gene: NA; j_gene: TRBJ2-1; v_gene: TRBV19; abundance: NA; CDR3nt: TGTGCCAGTAGTTCCGCAGGGCATATGGGCAATGAGCAGTTCTTC; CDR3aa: CASSSAGHMGNEQFF
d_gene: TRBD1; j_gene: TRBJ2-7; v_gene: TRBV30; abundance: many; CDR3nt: TGTGCCTGGAGTGGTGAAGGGGGCCCTTACGAGCAGTACTTC; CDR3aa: CAWSGEGGPYEQYF
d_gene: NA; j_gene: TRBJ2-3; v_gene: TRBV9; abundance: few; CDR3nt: TGTGCCAGCAGCGTAGGGTCGGGAGTTGGGGCAGATACGCAGTATTTT; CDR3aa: CASSVGSGVGADTQYF
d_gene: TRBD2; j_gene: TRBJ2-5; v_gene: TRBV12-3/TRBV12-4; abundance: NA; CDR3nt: TGTGCCAGCAGTCCACTAGCGGGGGGGACCCAGTACTTC; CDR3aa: CASSPLAGGTQYF
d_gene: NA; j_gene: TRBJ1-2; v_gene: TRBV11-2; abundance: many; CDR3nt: TGTGCCAGCAGCCCGCCCCGTGGGGAGGACTATGGCTACACCTTC; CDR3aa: CASSPPRGEDYGYTF
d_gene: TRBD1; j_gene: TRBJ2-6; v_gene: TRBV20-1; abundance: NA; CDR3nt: TGCAGTGCTAGTGAGGGACAGCCTTCTGGGGCCAACGTCCTGACTTTC; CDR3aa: CSASEGQPSGANVLTF
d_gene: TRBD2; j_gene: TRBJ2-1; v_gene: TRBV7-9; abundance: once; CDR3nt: TGTGCCAGCAGCTTACGTCCTAGCGGGAGCCACAATGAGCAGTTCTTC; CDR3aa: CASSLRPSGSHNEQFF
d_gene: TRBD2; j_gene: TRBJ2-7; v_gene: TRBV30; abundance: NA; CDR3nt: TGTGCCTGGAGGGGTGGCGGGAGTGGGTACGAGCAGTACTTC; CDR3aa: CAWRGGGSGYEQYF
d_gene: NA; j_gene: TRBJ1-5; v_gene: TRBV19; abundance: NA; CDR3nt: TGTGCCAGTAGTATAGAGGGCGGGGGGCGTTTTCAGCCCCAGCATTTT; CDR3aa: CASSIEGGGRFQPQHF
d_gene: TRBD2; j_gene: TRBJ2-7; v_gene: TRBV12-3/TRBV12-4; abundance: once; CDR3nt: TGTGCCAGCAGTTTCATTAGCGGGAGGAGCTCCTACGAGCAGTACTTC; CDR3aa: CASSFISGRSSYEQYF
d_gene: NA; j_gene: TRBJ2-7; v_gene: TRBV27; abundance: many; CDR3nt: TGTGCCAGCAGTTTAAAATATGGGGGAACAGGTGAAACCTACGAGCAGTACTTC; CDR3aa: CASSLKYGGTGETYEQYF
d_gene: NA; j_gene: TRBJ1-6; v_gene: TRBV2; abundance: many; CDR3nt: TGTGCCAGCAGTGAAAAGGGAAGAGGTTCACCCCTCCACTTT; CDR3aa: CASSEKGRGSPLHF
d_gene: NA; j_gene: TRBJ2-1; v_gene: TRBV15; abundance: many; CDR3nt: TGTGCCACCAGCAGAGATCGCGGGTCCTGGGATGAGCAGTTCTTC; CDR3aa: CATSRDRGSWDEQFF
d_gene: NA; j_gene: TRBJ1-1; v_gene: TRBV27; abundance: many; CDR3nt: TGTGCCAGCAGTTTAAGGCCCGGGACAATGAACACTGAAGCTTTCTTT; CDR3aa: CASSLRPGTMNTEAFF
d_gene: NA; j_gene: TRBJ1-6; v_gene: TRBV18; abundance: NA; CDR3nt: TGTGCCAGCTCACCTCAAGGGGAGAATTCACCCCTCCACTTT; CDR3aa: CASSPQGENSPLHF
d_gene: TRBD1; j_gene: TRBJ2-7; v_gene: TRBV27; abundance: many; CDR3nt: TGTGCCAGCAGTGCAAAACAGGGGCGGTACGAGCAGTACTTC; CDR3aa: CASSAKQGRYEQYF
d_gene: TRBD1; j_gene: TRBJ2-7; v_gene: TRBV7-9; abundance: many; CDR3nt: TGTGCCAGCAGCTTAGTGGACAGGACCGGGCACGAGCAGTACTTC; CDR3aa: CASSLVDRTGHEQYF
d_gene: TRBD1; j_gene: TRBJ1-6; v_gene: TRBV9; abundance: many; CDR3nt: TGTGCCAGCAGCCCGACAGGGATTTTTTCACCCCTCCACTTT; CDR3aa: CASSPTGIFSPLHF
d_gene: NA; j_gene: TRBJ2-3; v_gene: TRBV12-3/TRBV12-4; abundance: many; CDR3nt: TGTGCCAGCAGTTTTCCTGACAGGCGAGGAGATACGCAGTATTTT; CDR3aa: CASSFPDRRGDTQYF